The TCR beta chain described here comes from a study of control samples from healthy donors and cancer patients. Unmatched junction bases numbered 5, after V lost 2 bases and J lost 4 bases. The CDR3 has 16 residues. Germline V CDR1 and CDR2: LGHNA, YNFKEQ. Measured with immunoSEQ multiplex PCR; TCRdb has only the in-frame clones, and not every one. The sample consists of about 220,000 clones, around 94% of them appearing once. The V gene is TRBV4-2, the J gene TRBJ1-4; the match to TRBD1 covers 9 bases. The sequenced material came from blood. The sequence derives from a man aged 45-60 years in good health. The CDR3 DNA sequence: TGTGCCAGCAGCCAAAATCCGGGACAGGGTAATGAAAAACTGTTTTTT. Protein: CASSQNPGQGNEKLFF.